The 3 T cell receptor beta chains given below trace back to one sample, sequenced in a study of immune cell composition in non-small cell lung cancer. Only in-frame clones appear in the TCRdb table, and some are missing; sequencing was by immunoSEQ multiplex PCR. The table lists roughly 3,500 clones, approximately 70% of them singletons. The normal lung sample lay at least 3 cm, and maximally far, from the tumour. Sequencing was done on a sample of non-adjacent lung tissue. These receptor sequences come from a human donor with non-small cell lung cancer.

This clone is termed large (0.1 to 1%). The rearrangement uses TRBV9 and TRBJ2-1, with D tentatively TRBD2 (7 bases). Germline CDR1 reads SGDLS; CDR2 reads YYNGEE. The CDR3 totals 13 residues. Between the trimmed V and J ends, which lost 0 bases and 9 bases, there was a span of 10 bases. The DNA for the CDR3 is TGTGCCAGCAGCGTAGTTGGGGGGGCTGAGCAGTTCTTC. It yields the protein CASSVVGGAEQFF. Supplemented by reference TRBV9 and TRBJ2-1, the full variable domain reads DSGVTQTPKHLITATGQRVTLRCSPRSGDLSVYWYQQSLDQGLQFLIQYYNGEERAKGNILERFSAQQFPDLHSELNLSSLELGDSALYFCASSVVGGAEQFFGPGTRLTVL.

V is TRBV4-2 and J is TRBJ1-3; D might be TRBD1 (5 bases). Germline V gene sequence: CDR1 LGHNA, CDR2 YNFKEQ. This CDR3 is 14 amino acids long. V lost 5 bases and J 1 base, leaving 9 bases between the germline ends. CDR3 amino acids: CASSVGVSGNTIYF. The DNA for the CDR3 is TGTGCCAGCAGCGTAGGGGTTTCTGGAAACACCATATATTTT.

This chain connects TRBV2 to TRBJ2-7; D gene uncertain. The CDR3 runs 12 residues. CDR1 SNHLY and CDR2 FYNNEI come from the germline V gene. Trimming cost V 6 bases and J 6 bases, with 12 bases left between them. CDR3 bases: TGTGCCAGCAGCGCCCGCTTCGGCGAGCAGTACTTC. Translated: CASSARFGEQYF.